This TCR beta chain is from a study of cytomegalovirus exposure and HLA in healthy donors. Study observations and caveats: The likely explanation for a cluster of highly shared sequence variants was sequencing artifact. According to the study, 180 or so TCR beta chains were cytomegalovirus-associated. Previously analyzed data showed that most TCR beta V segments were productive at a frequency of about 90% or about 30%.

Germline-derived CDR1 and CDR2 are SGHDT and YYEEEE. The CDR3 runs 16 residues. V gave up 3 bases and J gave up 2 bases; unmatched junction bases: 6. PCR primers comprised 60 Vbeta and 13 Jbeta primers. Generated by immunoSEQ multiplex PCR, the TCRdb table keeps only in-frame clones and is missing some. The sample lists hundreds of thousands of clones, 70% to 80% occurring once. Unrecorded immune exposures were likely, despite nominal health at sampling. Comment on this clone: No antigen is known for it.

This rearrangement joins TRBV5-6 to TRBJ2-1, with 9 positions matching TRBD1. The sequenced sample was PBMCs. The sequence was collected from a woman in her 30s in good health and CMV-seronegative. The CDR3: CASSSRQGVAYNEQFF. As DNA, the CDR3 is TGTGCCAGCAGCTCACGACAGGGGGTCGCCTACAATGAGCAGTTCTTC. Supplemented by reference TRBV5-6 and TRBJ2-1, the full variable domain reads DAGVTQSPTHLIKTRGQQVTLRCSPKSGHDTVSWYQQALGQGPQFIFQYYEEEERQRGNFPDRFSGHQFPNYSSELNVNALLLGDSALYLCASSSRQGVAYNEQFFGPGTRLTVL.